The subject of this entry is one TCR beta chain. Per-nucleotide qualities are absent, and no much larger clonotype sits a single base away. This record belongs to a study of T cells after yellow fever vaccination (dated by TCRdb to about 2019). Concerning the study at large: Libraries from fractions with low cell numbers were prepared with the SMART-Seq v4 Ultra Low Input RNA kit. Two healthy male donors made up the cohort, one aged 18 to 30 years and the other aged 30 to 39 years. Bulk TCR alpha and beta repertoires were sequenced longitudinally to track T-cell clones before and after primary and booster YFV17D yellow fever vaccination. Blood was collected at multiple timepoints before and after primary and secondary immunization, and bulk PBMC replicates and cell subsets were isolated.

Per the publication, the treatment or condition label means: live attenuated yellow fever vaccine strain. A standard Ficoll-Paque protocol was used to isolate PBMCs from peripheral blood. With anti-CD3 and anti-CD8 staining plus a dextramer loaded with the yellow fever NS4B epitope peptide, the researchers sorted epitope-specific CD8 T cells. TriZol was used to extract RNA from bulk PBMCs, from CD4 and CD8 fractions, and from dextramer-positive and dextramer-negative fractions. Summary of the overall study and its limitations: The secondary T-cell response was found to be weaker but faster than the primary response, with a peak reached on day 5 rather than on day 15. Most clones expanded after primary vaccination were re-detected after the booster (about 95% of CD4 and around 86% of CD8), suggesting broad memory maintenance. Computational filtering was required because FACS-sorted repertoires could contain abundant contaminating clonotypes from the bulk population. A small share of clonotypes was detected in both CD4 and CD8 compartments, with the overlap likely arising from convergent recombination. Because only two donors were included in the study, the extent to which the findings can be generalized is limited.

The germline V gene (reference sequence) supplies CDR1 SEHNR and CDR2 FQNEAQ. Trimming at the junction amounts to 5 bases on V and 6 bases on J, and the germline ends lie 13 bases apart. The CDR3 contains 13 residues, cysteine and phenylalanine counted. Only CDR3 DNA remains: 39 bases, in frame from the first base. Synthesis of TCR cDNA relied on 5'RACE template switching, a step that introduced a universal primer site along with unique molecular identifiers. Priming for cDNA synthesis came from both the TCR alpha and TCR beta constant segments. Two PCR steps were used to amplify libraries, with sample barcodes and sequencing adapters being added in the second step. Sequencing of the libraries was done on either Illumina HiSeq 2500 (2x100 bp) or NovaSeq (2x150 bp). For the original study's pipeline: Demultiplexing of reads and collapsing into UMI consensus sequences were performed with MIGEC, and V(D)J alignment was carried out with MiXCR. Vaccine-responding clonotypes were defined with edgeR using replicate PBMC samples, requiring FDR below 0.01 and a log2 fold change above 5 up to day 15. Bulk clonotypes were assigned CD4 or CD8 identity according to which sequenced CD4 or CD8 repertoire held them at higher abundance. Clonotypes enriched at least 10-fold in dextramer-positive versus dextramer-negative fractions were classed as NS4B-specific, and CD4-biased clonotypes were left out. TCRdb reworked the public reads: Q25 trimming with fastp, MiXCR clone assembly, productive beta chains retained. Records with the same CDR3 protein are collapsed into one entry carrying the most frequent genes and DNA. The V and J calls and clone size are TCRdb's, not the authors'. This sample has fewer than 100,000 distinct CDR3 sequences in its table, and roughly 8.2% of those were observed once. The top ten hold 16% of the sample.

This chain is built from TRBV7-9 and TRBJ1-2; the D gene cannot be named for sure. The starting material was CD8+ T cells not binding an NS4B(214-222) dextramer, sorted from PBMCs, obtained roughly 15 days after the first yellow fever vaccination. The sample's cell subset or site label is to be understood as: NS4B epitope dextramer-negative CD8 T cells. The sequence derives from a man between 18 and 35 years old who received the YFV17D yellow fever vaccine. In nucleotides, the sequence is TGTGCCAGCAGCCTCGGAGGTAGAGATGGCTACACCTTC. It is translated as CASSLGGRDGYTF.